Listed below are T cell receptor beta chains from one sample, sequenced in a study of blood T cells in healthy people across ages. A single record per CDR3 protein comes from TCRdb applying MiXCR to the 5' RACE reads. The table has approximately 2,000,000 distinct CDR3 sequences, about two fifths seen once. Sequencing input: blood. These receptor sequences come from a human donor in good health. Each CDR3 is given with its conserved first and last residue. Fields, in order: J gene, clone size, D gene, V gene, CDR3 protein, CDR3 DNA. D genes are given only for firm matches. A row's size may be missing; if present it is once, few, many or a size class.

TRBJ2-5,NA,TRBD2,TRBV20-1,CSARDQSGGSQETQYF,TGCAGTGCTAGAGATCAAAGCGGGGGTTCCCAAGAGACCCAGTACTTC
TRBJ2-3,NA,TRBD2,TRBV10-3,CAVSESPLAGGSGNTQYF,TGTGCCGTCAGTGAGTCCCCGTTAGCGGGGGGCTCGGGAAATACGCAGTATTTT
TRBJ1-5,NA,TRBD1,TRBV29-1,CSVGDREKPQHF,TGCAGCGTTGGGGACAGGGAGAAGCCCCAGCATTTT
TRBJ2-5,NA,NA,TRBV4-3,CASSQDAGETQYF,TGCGCCAGCAGCCAAGATGCAGGGGAGACCCAGTACTTC
TRBJ1-1,NA,NA,TRBV6-2/TRBV6-3,CASSYPTELNTEAFF,TGTGCCAGCAGTTACCCCACGGAACTGAACACTGAAGCTTTCTTT
TRBJ2-7,few,NA,TRBV5-1,CASSLGGDNEQYF,TGCGCCAGCAGCTTAGGGGGAGACAACGAGCAGTACTTC
TRBJ2-5,NA,NA,TRBV7-2,CASSLFDNEQYF,TGTGCCAGCAGCTTATTCGATAATGAGCAGTACTTC
TRBJ1-2,NA,TRBD1,TRBV3-1,CASSRGQGGGYGYTF,TGTGCCAGCAGCCGGGGACAGGGGGGAGGCTATGGCTACACCTTC
TRBJ2-7,few,TRBD1,TRBV12-5,CASGLGQGPTYEQYF,TGTGCTAGTGGTTTGGGACAGGGCCCCACCTACGAGCAGTACTTC
TRBJ2-7,few,NA,TRBV20-1,CSAKDTADVEQYF,TGCAGTGCAAAAGACACGGCTGACGTGGAGCAGTACTTC
TRBJ1-4,few,NA,TRBV7-8,CASSLAAPYGANEKLFF,TGTGCCAGCAGCTTAGCTGCGCCATATGGGGCTAATGAAAAACTGTTTTTT
TRBJ2-3,once,TRBD2,TRBV6-2/TRBV6-3,CASSHPGLAGSTDTQYF,TGTGCCAGCAGTCACCCGGGACTAGCGGGGAGCACAGATACGCAGTATTTT
TRBJ2-1,few,NA,TRBV4-3,CASSHRTVYNEQFF,TGCGCCAGCAGCCACCGTACAGTTTACAATGAGCAGTTCTTC
TRBJ1-5,few,NA,TRBV12-3/TRBV12-4,CASSQTDYSNQPQHF,TGTGCCAGCAGTCAAACAGATTATAGCAATCAGCCCCAGCATTTT
TRBJ2-7,NA,NA,TRBV20-1,CSASPRFDGLYEQYF,TGCAGTGCTAGCCCCCGGTTCGACGGCCTATACGAGCAGTACTTC
TRBJ1-6,few,NA,TRBV4-1,CASSQVIRAEDSPLHF,TGCGCCAGCAGCCAAGTCATCAGGGCGGAGGATTCACCCCTCCACTTT
TRBJ2-3,NA,NA,TRBV10-3,CAISQGTSTDTQYF,TGTGCCATCAGTCAGGGAACTAGCACAGATACGCAGTATTTT
TRBJ2-1,NA,NA,TRBV12-3/TRBV12-4,CACSFGSYNEQFF,TGTGCCTGCAGTTTTGGTTCATACAATGAGCAGTTCTTC
TRBJ2-1,few,TRBD1,TRBV7-9,CASSLRDGRQGVEQFF,TGTGCCAGCAGCTTAAGGGACGGTCGGCAGGGGGTTGAGCAGTTCTTC
TRBJ2-3,NA,NA,TRBV7-2,CASSPALREDTQYF,TGTGCCAGCAGCCCGGCTTTGCGTGAAGATACGCAGTATTTT
TRBJ2-7,NA,NA,TRBV3-1,CASSRTRQSYEQYF,TGTGCCAGCAGCCGAACTCGACAGTCCTACGAGCAGTACTTC
TRBJ2-3,NA,TRBD2,TRBV28,CASNAKLVAGVTQYF,TGTGCCAGCAACGCAAAGCTTGTAGCGGGGGTGACGCAGTATTTT
TRBJ1-6,NA,NA,TRBV7-9,CASSFPERDPNSPLHF,TGTGCCAGCAGCTTCCCTGAGCGGGACCCTAATTCACCCCTCCACTTT
TRBJ2-7,NA,NA,TRBV5-5,CVSSLADGPYEQYF,TGTGTCAGCAGCTTGGCGGACGGGCCATACGAGCAGTACTTC
TRBJ2-3,few,NA,TRBV29-1,CSVGSSAGGSDTQYF,TGCAGCGTTGGGTCGTCCGCAGGGGGGTCAGATACGCAGTATTTT
TRBJ1-1,NA,TRBD1,TRBV7-2,CASSLGFGTAEAFF,TGTGCCAGCAGCTTAGGGTTCGGGACAGCTGAAGCTTTCTTT
TRBJ1-6,few,TRBD1,TRBV6-7,CARDRARNSPLHF,TGTGCCAGAGACAGGGCTCGGAATTCACCCCTCCACTTT
TRBJ2-2,NA,NA,TRBV6-5,CASTRTKANTGELFF,TGTGCCAGCACCCGGACCAAGGCCAACACCGGGGAGCTGTTTTTT
TRBJ1-1,NA,NA,TRBV20-1,CSARGPPQGLNTEAFF,TGCAGTGCTAGAGGGCCCCCCCAGGGATTGAACACTGAAGCTTTCTTT
TRBJ2-5,NA,NA,TRBV2,CASSVEGAGVETQYF,TGTGCCAGCAGTGTTGAAGGGGCAGGCGTAGAGACCCAGTACTTC
TRBJ1-4,NA,NA,TRBV28,CASSLQGEVEKLFF,TGTGCCAGCAGTCTTCAGGGAGAAGTTGAAAAACTGTTTTTT
TRBJ2-7,few,NA,TRBV5-1,CASSLDGPPYEQYF,TGCGCCAGCAGCTTGGATGGGCCCCCCTACGAGCAGTACTTC
TRBJ2-5,NA,NA,TRBV12-3/TRBV12-4,CASSATPAGTQYF,TGTGCCAGCAGTGCTACTCCGGCGGGGACCCAGTACTTC
TRBJ2-3,NA,TRBD2,TRBV20-1,CSAVTSGGADTQYF,TGCAGTGCGGTGACTAGCGGGGGGGCAGATACGCAGTATTTT
TRBJ2-5,few,NA,TRBV5-1,CASSVQANAIRETQYF,TGCGCCAGCAGCGTACAGGCAAACGCGATCCGGGAGACCCAGTACTTC
TRBJ1-2,NA,TRBD1,TRBV12-3/TRBV12-4,CASSGGQSRYGYTF,TGTGCCAGCAGTGGGGGACAGAGCCGCTATGGCTACACCTTC
TRBJ2-1,once,TRBD1,TRBV29-1,CSVYVGQGMDEQFF,TGCAGCGTTTACGTAGGACAGGGGATGGATGAGCAGTTCTTC
TRBJ2-3,few,NA,TRBV5-1,CASSLEGPSTDTQYF,TGCGCCAGCAGCTTGGAGGGGCCCAGCACAGATACGCAGTATTTT
TRBJ1-2,NA,NA,TRBV4-2,CASSQKELGERGYTF,TGTGCCAGCAGCCAAAAGGAGTTAGGGGAACGGGGCTACACCTTC
TRBJ1-1,few,NA,TRBV29-1,CSVERVSRSKGTEAFF,TGCAGCGTTGAACGGGTAAGCAGGTCTAAGGGCACTGAAGCTTTCTTT
TRBJ2-3,few,NA,TRBV29-1,CSVYGTSGGDTQYF,TGCAGCGTGTACGGGACTTCTGGGGGAGATACGCAGTATTTT
TRBJ2-5,few,TRBD1,TRBV4-1,CASSLGGQGLRQTQYF,TGCGCCAGCAGCCTGGGGGGACAGGGGCTTCGGCAGACCCAGTACTTC
TRBJ2-2,NA,NA,TRBV6-2/TRBV6-3,CASALRVRTGELFF,TGTGCCAGCGCCCTAAGGGTGCGCACCGGGGAGCTGTTTTTT